The source of this T cell receptor beta chain is a study of blood T cells in healthy people across ages. Study results and caveats: Diversity estimates from one million T cells were considered underestimates.

The CDR3 has 17 residues. V lost 2 bases, J lost 7 bases, and 15 bases stayed unmatched. CDR1 is DFQATT and CDR2 is SNEGSKA in the germline V gene (reference sequence). This clonotype was counted a few times. Its antigen is not known. A second roughly 7 to 12 cycle PCR used barcoded and J-beta primers. TCRdb analysed the 5' RACE reads with MiXCR anew, one entry per CDR3 protein. Among about a million distinct CDR3 sequences, roughly two fifths were seen once, and the ten largest hold less than 15%. The rearrangement uses TRBV20-1 and TRBJ1-5; 9 bases map to TRBD1. The sequencing input was blood. The sequence was obtained from a man younger than 30 in good health. The CDR3 nucleotides are TGCAGTGCTAGACCAAAACCGGGACAGGGTTTCTGGCAGCCCCAGCATTTT. Translating gives CSARPKPGQGFWQPQHF.